This record concerns one TCR beta chain sequence. Its antigen is not known. The unexposed donors gave CD4+ T cells in about 2011-2018, prior to COVID-19. The cells were cultured for less than twelve days before CD4+ T cells were isolated. Unexposed-donor CD4+ T cells were probed with SARS-CoV-2 S/N and four cold-coronavirus spikes, cells permitting. The sample originates from a study of CD4 T cells in relation to SARS-CoV-2 and coronaviruses. Turning to the study itself: No peptide or an HIV-1 Nef peptide pool served as negative control.

Broader study findings: SARS-CoV-2-driven expansion was significantly weaker in crossreactive than monoreactive clones.

Produced via immunoSEQ multiplex PCR; TCRdb's table is partial and in-frame only. This repertoire shows 20,000 or so clones, about 80% found once; its top ten account for about 10%. The specimen sequenced was CD4+ T cells from PBMCs, cultured in vitro. The sequence came from a human donor in good health.

This CDR3 reads CASSPGYNSPLHF. The DNA of the CDR3 is TGTGCCAGCAGCCCAGGGTACAATTCACCCCTCCACTTT. J is TRBJ1-6 and V is TRBV14; possibly TRBD1 for D (5 bases). The germline CDR1 and CDR2 sequences are SGHDN and FVKESK. CDR3 length: 13 residues. Trimming pared 4 bases from V and 7 bases from J, leaving 8 bases between.